These T cell receptor beta chains were read from a single sample in a study of molecular identifiers for immune sequencing clone quantification. TCRdb re-derived calls from the PCR reads in MiXCR, one entry per CDR3 protein. This table has approximately 590,000 distinct CDR3 sequences, less than 30% appearing once. Sequencing was performed on naive CD8+ T cells from blood, with Jurkat cell RNA spiked in. Receptors originate from a human donor in good health. Some libraries in this study had Jurkat cell RNA spiked in. Each CDR3 is given with its conserved first and last residue. The order of the fields is clone size, V gene, J gene, D gene, CDR3 protein, CDR3 DNA. A D gene is named only where the DNA matches it firmly. Not all rows give a size; the values are once, few, many and, for expanded clones, a class.

-	TRBV3-1	TRBJ1-1	-	CASSEQGLAEAFF	TGTGCCAGCAGCGAACAGGGATTAGCTGAAGCTTTCTTT
few	TRBV6-2/TRBV6-3	TRBJ2-7	TRBD2	CASPLSGEGSSYEQYF	TGTGCCAGCCCGCTATCGGGGGAGGGGAGTTCCTACGAGCAGTACTTC
-	TRBV27	TRBJ2-3	-	CASSSTRGFTDTQYF	TGTGCCAGCAGTTCCACAAGGGGGTTCACAGATACGCAGTATTTT
-	TRBV20-1	TRBJ2-2	TRBD2	CSARDGLAGGHTGELFF	TGCAGTGCTAGAGATGGGCTAGCGGGAGGGCACACCGGGGAGCTGTTTTTT
many	TRBV12-3/TRBV12-4	TRBJ2-3	TRBD1	CASTTRDRSSTDTQYF	TGTGCCAGCACTACTCGGGACAGGTCTAGCACAGATACGCAGTATTTT
many	TRBV30	TRBJ2-7	-	CAWSRSSYEQYF	TGTGCCTGGAGTCGGAGCTCCTACGAGCAGTACTTC
-	TRBV4-1	TRBJ1-5	TRBD1	CASSHWTGGGNQPQHF	TGCGCCAGCAGCCACTGGACAGGGGGTGGCAATCAGCCCCAGCATTTT
-	TRBV4-3	TRBJ2-2	-	CASSQEENTGELFF	TGCGCCAGCAGCCAAGAAGAGAACACCGGGGAGCTGTTTTTT
many	TRBV7-9	TRBJ2-1	TRBD1	CASSLGQGNYNEQFF	TGTGCCAGCAGCTTAGGACAGGGGAATTACAATGAGCAGTTCTTC
few	TRBV20-1	TRBJ2-1	TRBD2	CSAPLAGLYNEQFF	TGCAGTGCTCCTCTAGCGGGCCTCTACAATGAGCAGTTCTTC
many	TRBV30	TRBJ2-3	-	CAWSVGAATDTQYF	TGTGCCTGGAGTGTAGGTGCGGCTACGGATACGCAGTATTTT
many	TRBV4-3	TRBJ2-3	-	CASSQDEGSPGDTDTQYF	TGCGCCAGCAGCCAAGATGAGGGTTCTCCGGGAGACACAGATACGCAGTATTTT
many	TRBV13	TRBJ2-2	-	CASSLKGINTGELFF	TGTGCCAGCAGCTTAAAGGGAATAAACACCGGGGAGCTGTTTTTT
many	TRBV7-2	TRBJ2-7	TRBD2	CASSPRTSPGYEQYF	TGTGCCAGCAGCCCTCGGACTAGTCCTGGCTACGAGCAGTACTTC
many	TRBV29-1	TRBJ2-3	-	CSVPWGSFEYF	TGCAGCGTTCCTTGGGGTAGTTTTGAATATTTT
once	TRBV7-9	TRBJ2-7	-	CASSRLWPGEQFPAEQYF	TGTGCCAGCAGCCGCCTGTGGCCGGGAGAACAATTTCCAGCCGAGCAGTACTTC
-	TRBV6-5	TRBJ2-2	TRBD2	CASEAGGNPGELFF	TGTGCCAGCGAAGCGGGAGGGAACCCCGGGGAGCTGTTTTTT
few	TRBV4-1	TRBJ2-3	-	CASSQVFGTDTQYF	TGCGCCAGCAGCCAAGTGTTCGGCACAGATACGCAGTATTTT
-	TRBV27	TRBJ1-5	-	CACSFGPYSNQPQHF	TGTGCCTGCAGTTTTGGACCATATAGCAATCAGCCCCAGCATTTT
many	TRBV28	TRBJ2-5	TRBD2	CASRSTSGRAETQYF	TGTGCCAGCAGGTCGACTAGCGGGAGGGCAGAGACCCAGTACTTC
-	TRBV19	TRBJ2-3	TRBD1	CASRGGQGSTDTRYF	TGTGCCAGTAGGGGAGGACAGGGGAGCACAGATACGCGGTATTTT
-	TRBV12-5	TRBJ1-1	-	CASDTDGDAEAFF	TGTGCTAGTGACACGGACGGAGACGCTGAAGCTTTCTTT
many	TRBV5-1	TRBJ2-7	-	CASSLYGPSYEQYF	TGCGCCAGCAGCTTGTACGGACCCTCCTACGAGCAGTACTTC
-	TRBV4-2	TRBJ2-7	-	CASSQEGGASSYEQYF	TGTGCCAGCAGCCAAGAAGGGGGGGCCAGCTCCTACGAGCAGTACTTC
many	TRBV19	TRBJ1-5	-	CASTMGIDQPQHF	TGTGCCAGTACCATGGGGATCGATCAGCCCCAGCATTTT
many	TRBV7-6	TRBJ2-3	-	CASSLEGTLSGTDTQYF	TGTGCCAGCAGCTTAGAGGGTACCCTAAGTGGCACAGATACGCAGTATTTT
many	TRBV27	TRBJ1-5	-	CASSFMSNQPQHF	TGTGCCAGCAGTTTCATGAGCAATCAGCCCCAGCATTTT
many	TRBV29-1	TRBJ2-2	-	CSVDVATGELFF	TGCAGCGTTGATGTAGCGACCGGGGAGCTGTTTTTT
-	TRBV13	TRBJ1-1	TRBD1	CASTTDRAGDTEAFF	TGTGCCAGCACCACCGACAGGGCGGGGGACACTGAAGCTTTCTTT
few	TRBV7-6	TRBJ2-7	-	CASSFGRSSSEQYF	TGTGCCAGCAGCTTTGGCCGGTCCTCCTCTGAGCAGTACTTC
few	TRBV7-3	TRBJ2-2	-	CASSPMGGVNTGELFF	TGTGCCAGCAGCCCCATGGGGGGCGTAAACACCGGGGAGCTGTTTTTT
few	TRBV4-1	TRBJ2-7	TRBD2	CASSEGLAGGPDEQYF	TGCGCCAGCAGCGAAGGACTAGCGGGGGGGCCGGACGAGCAGTACTTC
-	TRBV5-1	TRBJ1-3	-	CASSLTNPGFSGNTIYF	TGCGCCAGCAGCTTGACTAACCCGGGGTTCTCTGGAAACACCATATATTTT
-	TRBV20-1	TRBJ2-5	TRBD1	CSASQQGQGFVGTQYF	TGCAGTGCTTCCCAACAGGGACAGGGGTTCGTCGGGACCCAGTACTTC
-	TRBV27	TRBJ2-7	TRBD1	CASSLIGTGFYEQYF	TGTGCCAGCAGTTTAATCGGGACAGGGTTTTACGAGCAGTACTTC
few	TRBV7-7	TRBJ2-5	TRBD2	CASSPGLAEVQETQYF	TGTGCCAGCAGCCCGGGACTAGCGGAGGTACAAGAGACCCAGTACTTC
-	TRBV5-6	TRBJ2-3	-	CASSLELTPQYF	TGTGCCAGCAGCTTGGAACTCACTCCGCAGTATTTT
few	TRBV5-6	TRBJ1-2	TRBD1	CASSLGDSVGGYTF	TGTGCCAGCAGCTTGGGGGACAGCGTGGGCGGCTACACCTTC
many	TRBV27	TRBJ2-7	-	CASSQTGVSEQYF	TGTGCCAGCAGTCAAACGGGGGTAAGCGAGCAGTACTTC
-	TRBV20-1	TRBJ1-2	-	CSARDQGYGMRGYSF	TGCAGTGCTAGAGATCAGGGCTACGGCATGCGCGGCTACTCCTTC
many	TRBV6-5	TRBJ1-2	-	CASSYSIGDSYGYTF	TGTGCCAGCAGTTACTCGATAGGAGACAGCTATGGCTACACCTTC
-	TRBV4-3	TRBJ2-1	-	CASSQDLGVSYNEQFF	TGCGCCAGCAGCCAAGATTTAGGGGTATCCTACAATGAGCAGTTCTTC
-	TRBV19	TRBJ1-5	-	CASTLLPSQPQHF	TGTGCCAGTACCCTCCTTCCCAGCCAGCCCCAGCATTTT
-	TRBV20-1	TRBJ2-7	TRBD2	CSARRLAAISYEQYF	TGCAGTGCTAGAAGACTAGCGGCGATTTCCTACGAGCAGTACTTC